Shown below are 13 T cell receptor beta chains from a single sample sequenced in a study of cytomegalovirus exposure and HLA in healthy donors. The PCR made use of 60 Vbeta and 13 Jbeta primers. The repertoire was sequenced with immunoSEQ multiplex PCR; TCRdb's copy has only in-frame clones and lacks some. The table records 150,000 to 200,000 clones, about 75% of them present only once. Sequenced sample: PBMCs. All receptors derive from a woman aged 45-59 years in good health and CMV-seropositive.

This chain uses TRBV9 with TRBJ1-1; D is uncertain. V gave up 4 bases and J gave up 1 base, with 11 bases separating them. The germline V gene encodes CDR1 SGDLS and CDR2 YYNGEE. CDR3 length: 14 residues. The CDR3 region has the DNA TGTGCCAGCAGCATCCGAGAATCGAACACTGAAGCTTTCTTT. Amino acids: CASSIRESNTEAFF.

V usage is TRBV7-2 and J usage is TRBJ2-1, with a weak D call TRBD2 (7 bases). Germline CDR1 is SGHTA and CDR2 is FQGNSA. This CDR3 region has 16 residues. V was cut by 4 bases and J by 11 bases, with 24 bases left in between. The CDR3 DNA reads as TGTGCCAGCAGCTCCCCCAACTTGGGCCGGGGGGCAAAGCAGTTCTTC. Residues: CASSSPNLGRGAKQFF.

The chain combines TRBV7-2 with TRBJ2-7; D call uncertain. The CDR3 contains 13 residues. Germline lookup yields CDR1 SGHTA and CDR2 FQGNSA. V lost 0 bases and J lost 3, with 6 bases in between. The CDR3 loop reads CASSLAEIYEQYF. Here the CDR3 DNA reads TGTGCCAGCAGCTTAGCGGAGATCTACGAGCAGTACTTC.

The chain couples TRBV5-6 to TRBJ2-1; D is perhaps TRBD2 (6 bases). Trimming took 0 bases from V and 4 from J, leaving 11 bases between them. Per germline, CDR1 SGHDT and CDR2 YYEEEE. The length of the CDR3 is 15 residues. This CDR3 is CASSLELADYNEQFF. The CDR3 DNA is TGTGCCAGCAGCTTGGAACTAGCAGATTACAATGAGCAGTTCTTC.

The table lists this clone with a count of one. The rearrangement uses TRBV4-1 and TRBJ2-3, with TRBD1 matching 7 bases. Per the germline V gene, CDR1 is MGHRA and CDR2 is YSYEKL. This CDR3 region has 14 residues. The ends lost 4 bases at V and 6 bases at J; junction bases unmatched: 7. The CDR3 loop reads CASSPPGQRDTQYF. The CDR3, as DNA: TGCGCCAGCAGCCCTCCGGGACAGAGGGATACGCAGTATTTT.

This clone was recorded many times. This sequence joins TRBV4-1 and TRBJ1-4; 7 bases are a match to TRBD1. V shed 0 bases, J shed 7 bases, and the junction held 8 bases outside the gene matches. The CDR3 spans 16 residues. Germline V lookup: CDR1 MGHRA, CDR2 YSYEKL. In nucleotides, the CDR3 is TGCGCCAGCAGCCAAGATCTACGACAGGGAGGTGAAAAACTGTTTTTT. This codes for CASSQDLRQGGEKLFF.

The DNA for the CDR3 is TGTGCCAGCAGTTTCACGCGGGGTGAAGCTTTCTTT. Residues: CASSFTRGEAFF. The chain combines TRBV6-5 with TRBJ1-1, with D uncertain. V lost 4 bases and J lost 7, with 10 bases in between. This CDR3 comprises 12 residues. Germline lookup yields CDR1 MNHEY and CDR2 SVGAGI.

This clone was seen more than once but under ten times. The chain carries TRBV10-3 and TRBJ1-5, with 10 bases aligning to TRBD1. Germline assignment: CDR1 ENHRY and CDR2 SYGVKD. This CDR3 is built from 16 residues. Germline trimming cut 1 base from V and 6 bases from J; bases unmatched to any gene: 6. Here the CDR3 reads CAISEYSGQGGQPQHF. DNA of the CDR3: TGTGCCATCAGTGAGTATTCCGGACAGGGGGGTCAGCCCCAGCATTTT.

This clone was seen a few times. The chain is built from TRBV9 and TRBJ2-6; D unresolved. CDR3 length: 16 amino acids. Germline loops: CDR1 SGDLS, CDR2 YYNGEE. V shed 0 bases and J shed 2 bases, with 9 bases lying between them. For the CDR3, the DNA is TGTGCCAGCAGCGTAGATGGGCTAACTGGGGCCAACGTCCTGACTTTC. This codes for CASSVDGLTGANVLTF.

The V call is TRBV28, the J call TRBJ1-4; possibly TRBD1 for D (5 bases). Per the germline V gene, CDR1 is MDHEN and CDR2 is SYDVKM. The ends were cut back, 8 bases at V and 10 bases at J, with 14 bases in the middle. The CDR3 has 12 amino acids. The CDR3 DNA is TGTGCCAGCTCGTGGGGGGAGAGAAAACTGTTTTTT. Its translation: CASSWGERKLFF.

The J gene is TRBJ1-1, the V gene TRBV18, with unresolved D. CDR3 length: 13 amino acids. Trimming cost V 5 bases and J 1 base, with 8 bases left between them. Germline CDR1 KGHSH, CDR2 LQKENI. The CDR3 DNA reads as TGTGCCAGCTCATCGACTGAGAACACTGAAGCTTTCTTT. It is translated as CASSSTENTEAFF.

This sequence joins TRBV10-3 and TRBJ2-7; TRBD2 agrees at 9 bases. The V and J ends lost 6 bases and 1 base, in that order; junction bases with no gene match: 4. CDR3 size: 14 residues. Germline V gene sequence: CDR1 ENHRY, CDR2 SYGVKD. The CDR3 region is CAISATSGSYEQYF. For the CDR3, the DNA is TGTGCCATCAGCGCGACTAGCGGTTCCTACGAGCAGTACTTC.

The chain links TRBV9 to TRBJ2-7; D is ambiguous. CDR1 SGDLS and CDR2 YYNGEE come from the germline V gene. V lost 4 bases, J lost 4 bases, and 12 bases lay in between. This CDR3 spans 13 amino acids. CDR3 residues: CASSLRALYEQYF. The CDR3 region has the DNA TGTGCCAGCAGCCTCCGAGCCTTATACGAGCAGTACTTC.